These T cell receptor beta chains were read from a single sample in a study of blood T cell repertoires in COVID-19. Measured with immunoSEQ multiplex PCR; TCRdb has only the in-frame clones, and not every one. The sample lists a few hundred thousand clones, approximately 86% occurring once. The sample was peripheral blood. These receptors all stem from a woman aged 18-29 years with acute or convalescent COVID-19. CDR3s include the opening cysteine and the closing phenylalanine or tryptophan. A D gene is named only where the DNA matches it firmly. Clone size is given for some rows only: seen once, a few or many times, or a class if the clone is expanded.

V gene,clone size,J gene,D gene,CDR3 protein,CDR3 DNA
TRBV9,-,TRBJ1-6,TRBD1,CASSVGQGSSYNSPLHF,TGTGCCAGCAGCGTGGGACAGGGGAGCTCCTATAATTCACCCCTCCACTTT
TRBV18,-,TRBJ1-3,-,CASSPLIREDTIYF,TGTGCCAGCTCACCTCTTATCAGGGAAGACACCATATATTTT
TRBV15,-,TRBJ1-3,-,CATSREGTQKIGNTIYF,TGTGCCACCAGCAGAGAGGGCACCCAGAAAATTGGAAACACCATATATTTT
TRBV29-1,-,TRBJ1-2,TRBD1,CSVKQGAIGGYTF,TGCAGCGTAAAACAGGGGGCGATAGGAGGCTACACCTTC
TRBV29-1,few,TRBJ1-4,-,CSAGEGPEKLFF,TGCAGCGCCGGGGAGGGCCCCGAAAAACTGTTTTTT
TRBV13,-,TRBJ2-1,-,CASSPSDMYNEQFF,TGTGCCAGCAGCCCAAGCGATATGTACAATGAGCAGTTCTTC
TRBV28,-,TRBJ2-1,-,CASSAGGSSYNEQFF,TGTGCCAGCAGTGCCGGCGGTAGCTCCTACAATGAGCAGTTCTTC
TRBV11-2,-,TRBJ2-1,-,CASSLGRVNEQFF,TGTGCCAGCAGCTTAGGTCGGGTCAATGAGCAGTTCTTC
TRBV5-5,-,TRBJ2-1,-,CASSLGGIYNEQFF,TGTGCCAGCAGCTTGGGCGGTATTTACAATGAGCAGTTCTTC
TRBV6-1,few,TRBJ1-5,-,CASSETGLHSQPQHF,TGTGCCAGCAGTGAAACGGGGTTGCATAGTCAGCCCCAGCATTTT
TRBV19,-,TRBJ1-5,-,CASSIGGAGNQPQHF,TGTGCCAGTAGTATAGGGGGCGCCGGCAATCAGCCCCAGCATTTT
TRBV27,-,TRBJ1-5,-,CASSLFWQGSNQPQHF,TGTGCCAGCAGTTTATTCTGGCAGGGTAGCAATCAGCCCCAGCATTTT
TRBV27,-,TRBJ1-6,-,CASSLSTGFYSPLHF,TGTGCCAGCAGTTTATCGACCGGGTTTTATTCACCCCTCCACTTT
TRBV3-1/TRBV3-2,-,TRBJ2-5,TRBD2,CASSQDRGLAVQETQYF,TGTGCCAGCAGCCAAGATCGGGGACTAGCTGTTCAAGAGACCCAGTACTTC
TRBV29-1,-,TRBJ2-7,-,CSVEDPFGQGGEQYF,TGCAGCGTTGAAGATCCTTTCGGGCAGGGCGGCGAGCAGTACTTC
TRBV7-9,-,TRBJ2-7,TRBD2,CASSLGSGSASYEQYF,TGTGCCAGCAGCTTGGGTAGCGGGAGTGCGTCTTACGAGCAGTACTTC
TRBV2,-,TRBJ2-7,-,CATLQEYEQYF,TGTGCCACCTTACAGGAGTACGAGCAGTACTTC
TRBV11-2,-,TRBJ2-1,TRBD2,CASSSGLAGGLGTDNEQFF,TGTGCCAGCAGTTCCGGACTAGCGGGAGGGTTGGGTACGGACAATGAGCAGTTCTTC
TRBV12-3/TRBV12-4,few,TRBJ1-1,-,CASSKTGTRGAFF,TGTGCCAGCAGCAAGACCGGGACCCGGGGGGCTTTCTTT
TRBV30,-,TRBJ2-5,TRBD2,CAWSTSLAGVKETQYF,TGTGCCTGGAGTACCTCACTAGCGGGGGTAAAAGAGACCCAGTACTTC
TRBV11-2,-,TRBJ1-1,TRBD1,CASSTGGMTEAFF,TGTGCCAGCAGCACAGGGGGTATGACTGAAGCTTTCTTT
TRBV30,-,TRBJ2-7,TRBD2,CAWRAGTSVLSYEQYF,TGTGCCTGGAGAGCCGGGACTAGCGTTTTGTCCTACGAGCAGTACTTC
TRBV5-1,-,TRBJ2-3,TRBD2,CASSTGTSGLADTQYF,TGCGCCAGCAGCACCGGGACTAGCGGGCTGGCAGATACGCAGTATTTT
TRBV3-1/TRBV3-2,few,TRBJ1-5,-,CASSQMTGDQPQHF,TGTGCCAGCAGCCAGATGACAGGTGATCAGCCCCAGCATTTT
TRBV6-6,-,TRBJ2-7,TRBD1,CASNGRGRDEQYF,TGTGCCAGCAACGGCAGGGGGCGGGACGAGCAGTACTTC
TRBV19,few,TRBJ2-5,TRBD1,CASSVGQGRGRKQETQYF,TGTGCCAGTAGTGTGGGACAGGGGAGAGGGAGAAAACAAGAGACCCAGTACTTC
TRBV28,-,TRBJ1-2,-,CASSLTGYGYTF,TGTGCCAGCAGCCTGACAGGCTATGGCTACACCTTC
TRBV6-5,-,TRBJ1-6,-,CASSPGANNSPLHF,TGTGCCAGCAGTCCAGGGGCTAATAATTCACCCCTCCACTTT
TRBV6-6,once,TRBJ2-7,-,CASTNVRRGTYEQYF,TGTGCCAGCACCAACGTGAGGAGAGGGACCTACGAGCAGTACTTC
TRBV18,-,TRBJ1-2,TRBD1,CASSPRTGEGYTF,TGTGCCAGCTCACCACGGACAGGGGAGGGCTACACCTTC
TRBV29-1,-,TRBJ2-5,-,CSVEEGPTRWQETQYF,TGCAGCGTTGAAGAGGGGCCTACAAGGTGGCAAGAGACCCAGTACTTC
TRBV6-5,-,TRBJ1-4,-,CASSLGGGVNGKLFF,TGTGCCAGCAGTCTTGGTGGCGGAGTTAATGGAAAACTGTTTTTT
TRBV6-6,once,TRBJ1-2,-,CASSYITNYGYTF,TGTGCCAGCAGTTATATAACTAACTATGGCTACACCTTC
TRBV19,once,TRBJ2-2,-,CASRTRGTGELFF,TGTGCCAGTAGGACGAGAGGGACCGGGGAGCTGTTTTTT